Listed here are 25 T cell receptor beta chains from one sample, sequenced in a study of shared clonotypes between healthy human individuals. Assay: immunoSEQ multiplex PCR; the TCRdb copy retains only in-frame clones and omits some. Of more than 2,000,000 clones listed, just over 90% were seen once; the top ten hold over 0.12%. Sequenced material: naive CD4+ T cells sorted from blood. Subset meaning: CD45RA+ positively selected. The receptors were gathered from a young man in good health.

The chain couples TRBV5-1 to TRBJ2-2; TRBD2 is a possible D gene (6 bases). Trimming shortened V by 4 bases and J by 5 bases, and 12 bases separated the two germline ends. CDR3 length: 14 residues. Germline CDR1 is SGHRS and CDR2 is YFSETQ. The CDR3 reads CASSIEGTTGELFF. CDR3 DNA: TGCGCCAGCAGCATAGAGGGGACTACCGGGGAGCTGTTTTTT. Full variable domain (rest looked up from reference TRBV5-1 and TRBJ2-2): KAGVTQTPRYLIKTRGQQVTLSCSPISGHRSVSWYQQTPGQGLQFLFEYFSETQRNKGNFPGRFSGRQFSNSRSEMNVSTLELGDSALYLCASSIEGTTGELFFGEGSRLTVL.

The sample holds one count of this clone. Germline and junction disagree at one end, which may indicate a read error. This rearrangement joins TRBV7-7 to TRBJ1-4; D might be TRBD1 (6 bases). The CDR3 length is 16 residues. Germline CDR1 is SSHAT and CDR2 is FNYEAQ (reference sequence). As DNA, the CDR3 is TGTGCTAGCAGCCCCTTAGGGGGGAGGGAGGATGAAAAACTGTTTTTT. Translated: CASSPLGGREDEKLFF.

Concerning this clone itself: Other DNA variants within this sample encode the same CDR3. The chain employs TRBV5-6 and TRBJ1-6; 7 bases map to TRBD1. CDR3 length: 14 amino acids. The V and J ends lost 2 bases and 7 bases, in that order; junction bases with no gene match: 3. Germline V CDR1 and CDR2: SGHDT, YYEEEE. The CDR3 nucleotides are TGTGCCAGCAGCTTAGACAGGGCAAATTCACCCCTCCACTTT. Protein product: CASSLDRANSPLHF.

The rearrangement links TRBV7-9 to TRBJ2-7; 7 bases align to TRBD2. J was trimmed by 2 bases and V by 3 bases; bases with no gene match: 7. The CDR3 loop spans 15 amino acids. Germline CDR1 is SEHNR and CDR2 is FQNEAQ (reference sequence). The CDR3 nucleotides read TGTGCCAGCAGCTTGAAGAGCGGGGCCACCTACGAGCAGTACTTC. It codes for CASSLKSGATYEQYF.

V and J are TRBV7-9 and TRBJ1-2, with unresolved D. CDR1 SEHNR and CDR2 FQNEAQ come from the germline V gene (reference sequence). V lost 5 bases to trimming and J lost 2 bases, with 15 bases between them. The CDR3 totals 15 residues. CDR3 sequence: CASSLTVALNYGYTF. CDR3 bases: TGTGCCAGCAGCCTAACAGTTGCCCTAAACTATGGCTACACCTTC. The whole variable domain, remainder taken from reference TRBV7-9 and TRBJ1-2, is DTGVSQNPRHKITKRGQNVTFRCDPISEHNRLYWYRQTLGQGPEFLTYFQNEAQLEKSRLLSDRFSAERPKGSFSTLEIQRTEQGDSAMYLCASSLTVALNYGYTFGSGTRLTVV.

As regards this clone: Its ends do not fully match the called genes, so a read error is possible. J is TRBJ1-4 and V is TRBV5-1; weak D call: TRBD1 (6 bases). The germline V gene encodes CDR1 SGHRS and CDR2 YFSETQ. The CDR3 covers 15 residues. CDR3 sequence reads: CASSSGTSTIEKLFF. The DNA of the CDR3 is TGCGCCAGCAGCTCCGGGACATCCACTATTGAAAAACTGTTTTTT.

The chain links TRBV25-1 to TRBJ2-5; D might be TRBD1 or TRBD2, each matching 5 bases. The J call may be mistaken, given a closer DNA end match to TRBJ2-7. The CDR3 has 14 residues. Germline loops: CDR1 MGHDK, CDR2 SYGVNS. CDR3 loop: CASSAPGPAYEQYF. The CDR3 coding sequence is TGTGCCAGCAGTGCGCCGGGACCAGCCTACGAGCAGTACTTC.

This clone was seen only once. The gene calls are TRBV28 and TRBJ2-5; 9 nucleotides align to TRBD1. The end of the DNA is better explained by TRBJ2-7, so the J call may be wrong. Germline loops: CDR1 MDHEN, CDR2 SYDVKM. This CDR3 has 13 amino acids. The CDR3 region has the DNA TGTGCCAGCAGTCCGGGACAGGGATTCGAGCAGTACTTC. Its translation: CASSPGQGFEQYF.

This chain links TRBV19 with TRBJ2-1, with 7 bases identical to TRBD2. Germline V CDR1 and CDR2: LNHDA, SQIVND (reference sequence). The CDR3 contains 16 residues. J was trimmed by 3 bases and V by 5 bases; bases with no gene match: 10. The CDR3 DNA is TGTGCCAGTAGTGGAACCGGGACTATCTTCTACAATGAGCAGTTCTTC. Its protein is CASSGTGTIFYNEQFF.

This clone has just a few counts. This chain links TRBV19 with TRBJ1-1; TRBD1 matches at 8 bases. V lost 6 bases to trimming and J lost 7 bases; unmatched junction nucleotides: 10. The germline gives CDR1 LNHDA, CDR2 SQIVND (reference sequence). The CDR3 covers 14 residues. The CDR3 region is CASSTTGGQLEAFF. CDR3 nucleotide sequence: TGTGCCAGTAGCACCACAGGGGGGCAGCTTGAAGCTTTCTTT.

CDR3 nucleotides: TGCGCCAGCTCCCCAAAATACGAGCAGTACTTC. This gives the protein CASSPKYEQYF. The chain uses TRBV10-2 and TRBJ2-7; D is undetermined. Germline V gene sequence: CDR1 WSHSY, CDR2 SAAADI. V was cut by 8 bases and J by 4 bases, with 9 bases left in between. The CDR3 totals 11 residues.

This clone was counted a single time. The rearrangement uses TRBV4-1 and TRBJ2-3, with D maybe TRBD2 (6 bases). The CDR3 runs 14 residues. The V end lost 5 bases, the J end lost 3 bases, and 12 bases lay between the germline ends. Germline CDR1 is MGHRA and CDR2 is YSYEKL. The DNA of the CDR3 is TGCGCCAGCAGCGTACTCGGGGGTACAGATACGCAGTATTTT. Translating gives CASSVLGGTDTQYF.

The rearrangement links TRBV7-8 to TRBJ2-1; TRBD1 might be the D (6 bases). CDR1 and CDR2 from the germline V gene are SGHVS and FQNEAQ. V shed 1 base and J shed 6 bases, with 7 bases lying between them. This CDR3 comprises 13 residues. The DNA for the CDR3 is TGTGCCAGCAGCTTAGTAGGGGGCAATGAGCAGTTCTTC. Amino acids: CASSLVGGNEQFF.

The chain recombines TRBV5-4 with TRBJ1-6; no reliable D call. Germline-derived CDR1 and CDR2 are SGHNT and YYREEE (reference sequence). With 4 bases removed from V and 6 bases from J, the gap between germline ends came to 11 bases. There are 14 residues in the CDR3. The CDR3 DNA sequence: TGTGCCAGCAGCCAGGACCGACTTAATTCACCCCTCCACTTT. Its translation is CASSQDRLNSPLHF.

This clone turned up a few times. This chain links TRBV29-1 with TRBJ1-1; D uncertain. There are 13 residues in the CDR3. The V and J ends lost 4 bases and 1 base respectively, with 10 bases between them. Germline CDR1 reads SQVTM; CDR2 reads ANQGSEA. DNA for the CDR3: TGCAGCGTTGTCATGGGCGGGAACACTGAAGCTTTCTTT. Protein: CSVVMGGNTEAFF.

The chain recombines TRBV7-2 with TRBJ1-2; 9 bases line up with TRBD1. This CDR3 has 17 residues. The ends lost 2 bases at V and 0 bases at J; junction bases unmatched: 7. Per germline, CDR1 SGHTA and CDR2 FQGNSA. The CDR3 nucleotides are TGTGCCAGCAGCTTATCGGGACAGGGAACCACTAACTATGGCTACACCTTC. Translating it yields CASSLSGQGTTNYGYTF.

The chain is built from TRBV7-2 and TRBJ1-5; D is uncertain. Germline lookup yields CDR1 SGHTA and CDR2 FQGNSA. The CDR3 is 16 residues long. Trimming removed 1 base at V and 0 bases at J, with 10 bases between. The CDR3 DNA reads as TGTGCCAGCAGCTTAGAAGGCTGGTATAGCAATCAGCCCCAGCATTTT. Translating gives CASSLEGWYSNQPQHF. The entire variable domain, with the rest obtained from reference TRBV7-2 and TRBJ1-5, is as follows: GAGVSQSPSNKVTEKGKDVELRCDPISGHTALYWYRQSLGQGLEFLIYFQGNSAPDKSGLPSDRFSAERTGGSVSTLTIQRTQQEDSAVYLCASSLEGWYSNQPQHFGDGTRLSIL.

Remarks on this clone: The junction and the germline gene differ at one end; a read error may be behind it. Additional DNA sequences in this sample encode the identical CDR3. J is TRBJ2-7 and V is TRBV5-6; D may be TRBD2 (5 bases). The CDR3 sequence is 11 residues long. From germline, CDR1 is SGHDT and CDR2 YYEEEE. The CDR3 DNA sequence: TGTGCCAGCAGCTTGGTTGGGGAGCAATACTTC. It specifies CASSLVGEQYF.

This sequence joins TRBV25-1 and TRBJ2-2; D not certain. The V end lost 1 base, the J end lost 5 bases, and 8 bases lay between the germline ends. Germline CDR1 reads MGHDK; CDR2 reads SYGVNS. The CDR3 extends over 14 amino acids. CDR3 in DNA: TGTGCCAGCAGTGAATCCCTCCCTACCGGGGAGCTGTTTTTT. It translates to CASSESLPTGELFF.

The chain is built from TRBV2 and TRBJ2-1; perhaps TRBD2 as D (7 bases). Trimming cost V 5 bases and J 9 bases, with 20 bases left between them. Germline lookup yields CDR1 SNHLY and CDR2 FYNNEI. The CDR3 contains 15 residues. The CDR3 sequence is CASSSAYGGAAEQFF. The CDR3 nucleotides are TGTGCCAGCAGTTCGGCATATGGGGGGGCGGCTGAGCAGTTCTTC.

The genes are TRBV11-2 and TRBJ2-3; tentatively, D is TRBD2 (7 bases). V was cut by 5 bases and J by 2 bases, with 17 bases left in between. The CDR3 has 16 residues. CDR1 and CDR2 (germline): SGHAT, FQNNGV. The CDR3 loop is CASSPRGAGTTDTQYF. The CDR3 nucleotides read TGTGCCAGCAGCCCCCGGGGGGCGGGGACCACAGATACGCAGTATTTT.

Points on this clone: This sample includes further DNA sequences coding for the same CDR3. The chain carries TRBV19 and TRBJ2-2; D perhaps matches TRBD1 (6 bases). This CDR3 region has 16 residues. The V and J ends lost 1 base and 2 bases respectively, with 11 bases between them. The V gene's germline CDR1 is LNHDA and CDR2 SQIVND (reference sequence). The DNA for the CDR3 is TGTGCCAGTAGTATAGGGGGGCAAACAAACACCGGGGAGCTGTTTTTT. It specifies CASSIGGQTNTGELFF.

This clone is a singleton in its sample. The CDR3 sequence: CASSLGRVSRQLNYGYTF. CDR3 DNA sequence: TGCGCCAGCAGCTTGGGCCGAGTATCCAGACAGCTTAACTATGGCTACACCTTC. The V gene is TRBV5-1, the J gene TRBJ1-2, with D perhaps TRBD1 (5 bases). V was pared by 0 bases and J by 1 base, with 19 bases between. The CDR3 has 18 residues. CDR1 is SGHRS and CDR2 is YFSETQ in the germline V gene.

The chain employs TRBV7-9 and TRBJ2-7, with TRBD2 identical over 7 bases. Germline CDR1 reads SEHNR; CDR2 reads FQNEAQ (reference sequence). Trimming cost V 4 bases and J 2 bases; bases outside gene matches: 8. The CDR3 runs 15 residues. CDR3 loop: CASSSAERGTYEQYF. The CDR3 DNA follows: TGTGCCAGCAGCTCGGCCGAGCGGGGAACCTACGAGCAGTACTTC.

In DNA form, the CDR3 reads TGTGCCAGCTCACCGGTCGGGTCCGTCTACGAGCAGTACTTC. Translated: CASSPVGSVYEQYF. The chain employs TRBV18 and TRBJ2-7, with D hard to call. The CDR3 is made up of 14 amino acids. CDR1 is KGHSH, CDR2 LQKENI, per germline. The V and J ends lost 3 bases and 3 bases respectively, with 12 bases between them.